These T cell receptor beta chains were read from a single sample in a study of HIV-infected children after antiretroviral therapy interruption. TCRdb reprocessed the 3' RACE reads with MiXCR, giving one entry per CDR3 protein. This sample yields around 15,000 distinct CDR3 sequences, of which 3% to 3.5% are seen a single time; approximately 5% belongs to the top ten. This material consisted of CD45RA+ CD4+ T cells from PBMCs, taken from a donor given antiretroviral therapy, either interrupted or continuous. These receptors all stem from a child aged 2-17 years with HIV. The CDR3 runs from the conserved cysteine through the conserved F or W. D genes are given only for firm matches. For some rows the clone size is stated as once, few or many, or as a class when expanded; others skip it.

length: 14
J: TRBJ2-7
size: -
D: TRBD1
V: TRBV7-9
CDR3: CASTRQGSHYEQYF
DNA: TGTGCCAGCACGCGACAGGGGAGCCACTACGAGCAGTACTTC

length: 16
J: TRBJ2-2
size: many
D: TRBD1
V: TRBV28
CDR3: CASSFDRAPNTGELFF
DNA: TGTGCCAGCAGTTTCGACAGGGCCCCGAACACCGGGGAGCTGTTTTTT

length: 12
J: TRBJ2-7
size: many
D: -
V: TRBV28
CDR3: CASSSTDDEQYF
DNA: TGTGCCAGCAGTTCAACGGACGACGAGCAGTACTTC

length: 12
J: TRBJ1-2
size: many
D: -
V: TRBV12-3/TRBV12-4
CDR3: CASTPRGQGYTF
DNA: TGTGCCAGCACCCCAAGAGGTCAGGGCTACACCTTC

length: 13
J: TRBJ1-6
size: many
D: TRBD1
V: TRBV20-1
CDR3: CSAPGTGTSPLHF
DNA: TGCAGTGCTCCCGGGACAGGGACTTCACCCCTCCACTTT

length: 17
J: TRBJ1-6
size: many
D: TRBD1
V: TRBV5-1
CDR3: CASSTGQGSIDNSPLHF
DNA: TGCGCCAGCAGCACCGGACAGGGGAGTATCGATAATTCACCCCTCCACTTT

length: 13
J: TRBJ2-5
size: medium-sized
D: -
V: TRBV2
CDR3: CASAFGGRETQYF
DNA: TGTGCCAGCGCGTTTGGAGGGAGGGAGACCCAGTACTTC

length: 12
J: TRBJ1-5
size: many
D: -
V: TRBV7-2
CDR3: CASSLGAQPQHF
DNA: TGTGCCAGCAGCTTAGGGGCGCAGCCCCAGCATTTT

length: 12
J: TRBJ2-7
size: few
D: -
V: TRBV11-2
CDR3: CASSFIRYEQYF
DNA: TGTGCCAGCAGCTTCATTAGGTACGAGCAGTACTTC

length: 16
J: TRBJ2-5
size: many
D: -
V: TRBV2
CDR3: CASSPGTGGCQDTQYF
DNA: TGTGCCAGCAGCCCCGGGACTGGGGGGTGCCAAGACACCCAGTACTTT

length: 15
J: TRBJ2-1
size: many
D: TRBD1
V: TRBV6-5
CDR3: CANSAGQESYNEQFF
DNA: TGTGCCAACAGTGCGGGACAGGAATCCTACAATGAGCAGTTCTTC

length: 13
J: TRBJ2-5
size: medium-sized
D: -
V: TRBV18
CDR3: CASSPLGEETQYF
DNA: TGTGCCAGCTCACCATTAGGAGAAGAGACCCAGTACTTC

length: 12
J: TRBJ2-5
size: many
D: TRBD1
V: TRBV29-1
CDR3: CSVERTGETQYF
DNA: TGCAGCGTTGAACGGACAGGAGAGACCCAGTACTTC

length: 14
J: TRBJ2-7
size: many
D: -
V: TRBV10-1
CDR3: CASIVRIRSYEQYF
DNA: TGCGCCAGCATCGTTCGTATCCGCTCCTACGAGCAGTACTTC

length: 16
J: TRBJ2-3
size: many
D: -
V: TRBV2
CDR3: CASSGGLGLFTDTQYF
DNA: TGTGCCAGCAGCGGAGGACTCGGCCTCTTCACAGATACGCAGTATTTT

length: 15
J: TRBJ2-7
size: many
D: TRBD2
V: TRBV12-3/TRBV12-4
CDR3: CASSFERGGFYEQYF
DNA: TGTGCCAGCAGTTTCGAGCGGGGGGGTTTCTACGAGCAGTACTTC

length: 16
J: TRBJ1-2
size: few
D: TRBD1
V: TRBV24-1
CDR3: CATSDPLDRGDYGYTF
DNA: TGTGCCACCAGTGACCCCTTGGACAGGGGAGACTATGGCTACACCTTC

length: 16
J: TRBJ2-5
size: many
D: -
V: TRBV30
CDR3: CAWSLDWGINQDTQYF
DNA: TGTGCCTGGAGTCTGGACTGGGGAATTAACCAAGACACCCAGTACTTT

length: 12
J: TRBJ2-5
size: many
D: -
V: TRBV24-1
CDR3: CATEGRKETQYF
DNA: TGTGCCACCGAAGGCAGGAAAGAGACCCAGTACTTC

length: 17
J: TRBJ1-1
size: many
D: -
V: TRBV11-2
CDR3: CASSPSGMGAQYTEAFF
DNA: TGTGCCAGCAGCCCATCAGGGATGGGGGCTCAGTACACTGAAGCTTTCTTT

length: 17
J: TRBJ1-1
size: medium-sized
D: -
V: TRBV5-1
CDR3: CASSWRGRGDRETEAFF
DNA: TGCGCCAGCAGCTGGAGAGGGCGTGGGGACCGTGAGACTGAAGCTTTCTTT

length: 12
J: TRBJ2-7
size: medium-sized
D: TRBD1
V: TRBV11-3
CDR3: CASSLAGGEQYF
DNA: TGTGCCAGCAGCTTAGCAGGGGGCGAGCAGTACTTC

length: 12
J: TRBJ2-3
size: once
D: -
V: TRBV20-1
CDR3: CSARRGPDTQYF
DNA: TGCAGTGCTAGAAGGGGTCCAGATACGCAGTATTTT

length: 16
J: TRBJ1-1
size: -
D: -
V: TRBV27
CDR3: CASSEAFGLLDTEAFF
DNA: TGTGCCAGCAGTGAAGCATTCGGACTCTTGGACACTGAAGCTTTCTTT

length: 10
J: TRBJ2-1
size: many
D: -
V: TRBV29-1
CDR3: CSATIGPQFF
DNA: TGCAGCGCGACAATCGGGCCCCAGTTCTTC

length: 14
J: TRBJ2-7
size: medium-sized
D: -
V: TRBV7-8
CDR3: CASSLAPGTYEQYF
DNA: TGTGCCAGCAGCTTAGCGCCGGGAACCTACGAGCAGTACTTC

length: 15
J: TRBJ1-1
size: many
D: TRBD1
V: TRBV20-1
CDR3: CSASPGTGIVTEAFF
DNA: TGCAGTGCTAGTCCCGGGACAGGGATAGTCACTGAAGCTTTCTTT

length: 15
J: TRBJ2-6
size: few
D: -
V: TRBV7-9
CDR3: CASSFSSSGANVLTF
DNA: TGTGCCAGCAGCTTCAGTAGCTCTGGGGCCAACGTCCTGACTTTC

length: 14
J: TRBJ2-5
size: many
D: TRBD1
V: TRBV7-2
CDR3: CASSWGQGGETQYF
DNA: TGTGCCAGCAGCTGGGGACAGGGAGGGGAGACCCAGTACTTC

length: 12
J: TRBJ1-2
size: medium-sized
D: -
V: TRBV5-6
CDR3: CASSSGRYGYTF
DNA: TGTGCCAGCAGCTCGGGGCGCTATGGCTACACCTTC

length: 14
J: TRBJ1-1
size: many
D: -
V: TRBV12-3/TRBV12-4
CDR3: CASSLSGHHTEAFF
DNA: TGTGCCAGCAGCTTGAGCGGACACCACACTGAAGCTTTCTTT

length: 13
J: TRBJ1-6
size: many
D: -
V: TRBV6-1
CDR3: CASRDREYSPLHF
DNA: TGTGCCAGCAGGGACAGAGAGTATTCACCCCTCCACTTT

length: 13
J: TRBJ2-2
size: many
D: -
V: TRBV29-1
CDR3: CSVGGGNTGELFF
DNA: TGCAGCGTTGGAGGGGGTAACACCGGGGAGCTGTTTTTT

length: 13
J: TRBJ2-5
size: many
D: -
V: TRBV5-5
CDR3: CASSLYGEETQYF
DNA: TGTGCCAGCAGCTTGTATGGGGAAGAGACCCAGTACTTC

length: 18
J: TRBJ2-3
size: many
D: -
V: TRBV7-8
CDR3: CASSHWTVRGTHTDTQYF
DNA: TGTGCCAGCAGCCATTGGACGGTCAGGGGAACCCACACAGATACGCAGTATTTT

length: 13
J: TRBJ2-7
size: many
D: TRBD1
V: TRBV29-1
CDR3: CSVVQGIAYEQYF
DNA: TGCAGCGTTGTACAGGGGATCGCTTACGAGCAGTACTTC

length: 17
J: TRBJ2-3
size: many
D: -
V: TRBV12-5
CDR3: CASDRGLSVASTDTQYF
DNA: TGTGCTAGTGACCGGGGCCTAAGCGTTGCTAGCACAGATACGCAGTATTTT

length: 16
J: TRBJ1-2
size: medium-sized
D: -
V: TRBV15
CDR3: CATSRGGPETNYGYTF
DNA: TGTGCCACCAGCAGAGGAGGGCCGGAGACTAACTATGGCTACACCTTC

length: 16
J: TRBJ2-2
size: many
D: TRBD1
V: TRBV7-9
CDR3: CASSARLTGRTGELFF
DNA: TGTGCCAGCAGCGCACGACTGACAGGGAGAACCGGGGAGCTGTTTTTT

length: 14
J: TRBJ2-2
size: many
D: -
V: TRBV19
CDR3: CASSPTANTGQLYF
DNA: TGTGCCAGCAGTCCGACAGCAAACACCGGGCAGCTCTACTTT

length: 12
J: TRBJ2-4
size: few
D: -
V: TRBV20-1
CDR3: CSADLAKNIQYF
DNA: TGCAGTGCCGACTTAGCCAAAAACATTCAGTACTTC

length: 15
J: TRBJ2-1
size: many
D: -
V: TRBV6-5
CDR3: CASSYSYGPGYEQFF
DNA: TGTGCCAGCAGTTACTCCTACGGGCCCGGCTATGAGCAGTTCTTC

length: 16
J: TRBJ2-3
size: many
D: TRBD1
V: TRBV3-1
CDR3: CASSRRDRVLTDTQYF
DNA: TGTGCCAGCAGCCGCCGGGACAGGGTCCTTACAGATACGCAGTATTTT

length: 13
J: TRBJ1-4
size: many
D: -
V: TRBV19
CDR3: CASSLGQNEKLFF
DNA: TGTGCCAGTAGTCTTGGACAGAATGAAAAACTGTTTTTT

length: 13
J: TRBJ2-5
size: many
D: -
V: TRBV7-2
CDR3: CASSLLTRETQYF
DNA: TGTGCCAGCAGCTTATTGACGAGGGAGACCCAGTACTTC

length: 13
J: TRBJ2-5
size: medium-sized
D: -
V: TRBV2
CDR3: CASSEGYQETQYF
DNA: TGTGCCAGCAGTGAGGGGTACCAAGAGACCCAGTACTTC

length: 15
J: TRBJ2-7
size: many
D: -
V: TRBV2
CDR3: CASSDGAYLSYEQYF
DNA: TGTGCCAGCAGTGATGGGGCCTACTTATCCTACGAGCAGTACTTC

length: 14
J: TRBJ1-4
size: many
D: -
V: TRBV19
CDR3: CASSMSATNEKLFF
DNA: TGTGCCAGTAGTATGTCCGCAACTAATGAAAAACTGTTTTTT

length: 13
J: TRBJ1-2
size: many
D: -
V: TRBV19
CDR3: CASSIVMSYGYTF
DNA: TGTGCCAGTAGTATAGTGATGAGCTATGGCTACACCTTC

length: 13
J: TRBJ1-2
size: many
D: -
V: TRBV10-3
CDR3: CAISVDSNYGYTF
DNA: TGTGCCATCAGTGTAGACAGCAACTATGGCTACACCTTC

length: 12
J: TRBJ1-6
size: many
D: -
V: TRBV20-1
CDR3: CSTGTSQSPLHF
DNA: TGCAGTACCGGGACCTCCCAATCACCCCTCCACTTT

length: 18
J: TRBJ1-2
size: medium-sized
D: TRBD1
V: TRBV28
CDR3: CASSITRLLRDRASGYTF
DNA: TGTGCCAGCAGTATCACCCGGCTGCTCCGGGACAGGGCATCGGGCTACACCTTC

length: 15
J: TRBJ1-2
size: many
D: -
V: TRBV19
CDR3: CASTQPQTANYGYTF
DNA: TGTGCCAGTACCCAACCCCAGACAGCTAACTATGGCTACACCTTC

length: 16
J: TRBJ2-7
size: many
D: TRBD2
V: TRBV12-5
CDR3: CASGSPSGGETYEQYF
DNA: TGTGCTAGTGGTTCGCCTAGCGGGGGAGAAACCTACGAGCAGTACTTC

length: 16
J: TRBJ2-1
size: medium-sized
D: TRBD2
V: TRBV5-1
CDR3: CASSFDSGRAEDEQFF
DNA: TGCGCCAGCAGCTTCGATAGCGGGAGGGCCGAAGATGAGCAGTTCTTC

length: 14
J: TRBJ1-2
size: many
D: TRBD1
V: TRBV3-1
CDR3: CASSQGGQVNGYTF
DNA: TGTGCCAGCAGCCAAGGAGGACAGGTTAATGGCTACACCTTC

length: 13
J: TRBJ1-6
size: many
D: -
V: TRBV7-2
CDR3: CASRPTGFSPLHF
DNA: TGTGCCAGCAGGCCTACAGGGTTTTCACCCCTCCACTTT

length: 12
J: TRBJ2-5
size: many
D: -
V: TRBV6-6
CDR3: CASSARPETQYF
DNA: TGTGCCAGCAGTGCGAGACCCGAGACCCAGTACTTC

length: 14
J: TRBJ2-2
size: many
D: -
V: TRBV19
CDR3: CASSQGGAGGELFF
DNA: TGTGCCAGTAGCCAAGGGGGAGCGGGCGGGGAGCTGTTTTTT

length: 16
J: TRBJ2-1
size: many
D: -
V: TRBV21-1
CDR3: CASSLTLGDNYAEQFF
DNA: TGTGCCAGCAGTCTGACTCTGGGGGATAACTATGCTGAGCAGTTCTTC